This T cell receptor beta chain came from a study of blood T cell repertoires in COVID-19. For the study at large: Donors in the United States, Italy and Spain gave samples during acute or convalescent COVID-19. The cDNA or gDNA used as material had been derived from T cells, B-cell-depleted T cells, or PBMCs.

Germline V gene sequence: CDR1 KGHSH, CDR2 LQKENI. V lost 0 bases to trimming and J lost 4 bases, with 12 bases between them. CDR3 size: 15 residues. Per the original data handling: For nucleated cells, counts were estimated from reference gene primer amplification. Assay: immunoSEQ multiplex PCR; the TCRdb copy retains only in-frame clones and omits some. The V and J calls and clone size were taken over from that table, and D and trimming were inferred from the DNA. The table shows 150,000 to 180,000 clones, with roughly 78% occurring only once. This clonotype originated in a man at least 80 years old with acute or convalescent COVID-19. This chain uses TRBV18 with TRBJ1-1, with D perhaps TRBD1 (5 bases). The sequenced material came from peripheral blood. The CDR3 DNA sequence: TGTGCCAGCTCACCACCGGGATTCGGGGGCACTGAAGCTTTCTTT. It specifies CASSPPGFGGTEAFF.